This TCR beta chain came from a study of graft-versus-host responses after intestinal transplantation. Turning to the study itself: Tacrolimus plus steroids were given to all recipients for about three years, preceded by anti-thymocyte globulin induction. Study findings and constraints: Declines in HvG clones occurring early post-transplant were associated with peak circulating GvH clone levels.

With respect to this clone: Its antigen is not identified.

Libraries were prepared by immunoSEQ multiplex PCR; TCRdb keeps only in-frame clonotypes and omits some of them. The sample carries tens of thousands of clones, around 91% recorded once. Germline V CDR1 and CDR2: MNHEY, SVGAGI. The CDR3 consists of 14 residues. Trimming pared 4 bases from V and 0 bases from J, leaving 7 bases between. This rearrangement joins TRBV6-5 to TRBJ1-5; no firm D call. The receptor was derived from a human patient who received an intestinal transplant, so some T cells may come from the graft donor. The sample consisted of PBMCs, taken about 120 days after intestinal transplantation. The CDR3 loop is CASSLKHSNQPQHF. Here the CDR3 DNA reads TGTGCCAGCAGTTTAAAACATAGCAATCAGCCCCAGCATTTT.